These 24 T cell receptor beta chains were all obtained from the same sample, sequenced in a study of Ad26.COV2.S vaccination and SARS-CoV-2 variants (dated by TCRdb to about 2021). The receptor library was made with the immunoSEQ multiplex PCR assay. TCRdb stores this immuneACCESS table with in-frame sequences only. Part of the clones is absent; in the studies checked, under half of the shortfall reflects unresolved V genes, and no reason is known for the rest. This sample lists approximately 340,000 clones; roughly 85% were detected once. 3.3% of the sample is taken by the ten largest. The treatment or condition label on this specimen signifies: roughly 18 received Ad26.COV2.S at low or high dose, single or two shots; five or six received placebo; per-sample allocation not given. For vaccine and placebo recipients, the sequenced repertoires came from samples collected on day 63 after the first injection.

This material consisted of peripheral blood, taken in a trial of Ad26.COV2.S vaccine versus placebo. These receptor sequences come from a person between 18 and 59 years old who received the Ad26.COV2.S COVID-19 vaccine or a placebo.

This clone has more than one count but fewer than ten. CDR3 nucleotides: TGCGCCAGCAGCCGCGGACTAAGCGATGGCAATGAGCAGTTCTTC. The encoded protein is CASSRGLSDGNEQFF. This chain links TRBV4-1 with TRBJ2-1; TRBD2 is a possible D gene (6 bases). This CDR3 is built from 15 residues. Germline CDR1 is MGHRA and CDR2 is YSYEKL. Trimming cost V 4 bases and J 6 bases, with 16 bases left between them.

This clone was counted between two and nine times. V is TRBV7-2 and J is TRBJ2-1, with D tentatively TRBD2 (6 bases). V lost 6 bases and J 3 bases, leaving 9 bases between the germline ends. Germline values: CDR1 SGHTA, CDR2 FQGNSA. This CDR3 has 13 amino acids. CDR3 sequence reads: CASSRGLYNEQFF. DNA for the CDR3: TGTGCCAGCAGTAGGGGACTCTACAATGAGCAGTTCTTC.

J is TRBJ1-6 and V is TRBV7-2, with no clear D. This CDR3 comprises 14 residues. V was clipped by 4 bases and J by 11 bases, with 15 bases between them. Germline lookup yields CDR1 SGHTA and CDR2 FQGNSA. The CDR3 nucleotides are TGTGCCAGCAGCTCCCTTATGACAACTCCACCCCTCCACTTT. Its protein is CASSSLMTTPPLHF.

The chain has TRBV5-6 and TRBJ2-1, with 9 nucleotides matching TRBD2. This CDR3 has 13 amino acids. Germline assignment: CDR1 SGHDT and CDR2 YYEEEE. The trim removed 0 bases at V and 11 bases at J, leaving 3 bases unmatched. The CDR3 nucleotides read TGTGCCAGCAGCTTGGGCGGGGGGGCAAAGCAGTTCTTC. As protein: CASSLGGGAKQFF.

This clone was detected only a few times. The chain links TRBV11-3 to TRBJ2-5; possibly TRBD1 for D (6 bases). This CDR3 spans 14 amino acids. V lost 3 bases, J lost 1 base, and 9 bases lay in between. Germline CDR1 SGHNT, CDR2 YENEEA. CDR3 coding DNA: TGTGCCAGCAGCTTTGGACAGACCCAAGAGACCCAGTACTTC. Translating gives CASSFGQTQETQYF.

The chain uses TRBV7-9 and TRBJ2-1; 7 bases agree with TRBD2. CDR1 is SEHNR, CDR2 FQNEAQ, per germline (reference sequence). With 2 bases clipped from V and 8 bases from J, the junction kept 6 bases outside the gene matches. The CDR3 has 14 residues. CDR3 amino acids: CASSLLAVVDEQFF. In nucleotides, the CDR3 is TGTGCCAGCAGCTTACTAGCGGTTGTGGATGAGCAGTTCTTC.

The chain links TRBV3-1 (or the pseudogene TRBV3-2) to TRBJ2-7, with 7 bases identical to TRBD2. The germline V gene has CDR1 LGHDT and CDR2 YNNKEL (reference sequence). This CDR3 has 21 amino acids. J lost 1 base, V lost 1 base, and 22 bases had no gene match. The CDR3 nucleotides read TGTGCCAGCAGCCAAGTGGGGGGGGAGCGGGAAGGTCTTTTAACGTCCTACGAGCAGTACTTC. Protein: CASSQVGGEREGLLTSYEQYF.

The chain combines TRBV3-1 (or the pseudogene TRBV3-2) with TRBJ2-2; 7 bases are shared with TRBD1. Germline loops: CDR1 LGHDT, CDR2 YNNKEL (reference sequence). The CDR3 runs to 16 residues. J was trimmed by 4 bases and V by 5 bases; bases with no gene match: 10. The CDR3 sequence is CASSDIRDRSTGELFF. The CDR3 region has the DNA TGTGCCAGCAGCGATATCCGGGACAGATCCACCGGGGAGCTGTTTTTT.

V gene TRBV9 combines with J gene TRBJ1-3, with a possible D match to TRBD1 (5 bases). V lost 0 bases and J 3 bases, leaving 10 bases between the germline ends. Germline V CDR1 and CDR2: SGDLS, YYNGEE. The CDR3 loop spans 15 amino acids. CDR3 amino acids: CASSVDGTYGNTIYF. The CDR3 coding sequence is TGTGCCAGCAGCGTAGATGGGACTTATGGAAACACCATATATTTT.

The genes are TRBV28 and TRBJ2-1; 9 positions match TRBD1. CDR3 size: 22 residues. J lost 0 bases, V lost 2 bases, and 20 bases had no gene match. From germline, CDR1 is MDHEN and CDR2 SYDVKM. The CDR3 DNA is TGTGCCAGCAGTTTAGGTAGATTCAACTCGAGACAGGGGGATCGCTCCTACAATGAGCAGTTCTTC. Its translation: CASSLGRFNSRQGDRSYNEQFF.

This clone was found once. The chain links TRBV18 to TRBJ2-6, with unresolved D. Germline-derived CDR1 and CDR2 are KGHSH and LQKENI. V was cut by 1 base and J by 0 bases, with 7 bases left in between. This CDR3 has 16 amino acids. In DNA, the CDR3 is TGTGCCAGCTCACCACTAGCTAACTCTGGGGCCAACGTCCTGACTTTC. Encoded protein: CASSPLANSGANVLTF. Complete variable domain (other parts from reference TRBV18 and TRBJ2-6): NAGVMQNPRHLVRRRGQEARLRCSPMKGHSHVYWYRQLPEEGLKFMVYLQKENIIDESGMPKERFSAEFPKEGPSILRIQQVVRGDSAAYFCASSPLANSGANVLTFGAGSRLTVL.

This clone occurred once. The chain is built from TRBV10-3 and TRBJ2-5; possible D gene TRBD2, 6 bases. CDR3 length: 15 amino acids. The germline V and J ends were trimmed by 6 bases and 5 bases, with 19 bases remaining between them. Germline V gene data show CDR1 as ENHRY and CDR2 as SYGVKD. CDR3 DNA: TGTGCCATCAGCAGACTAGGAACCAAGGGGGAGACCCAGTACTTC. Its translation: CAISRLGTKGETQYF.

V usage is TRBV12-3 or TRBV12-4 and J usage is TRBJ2-7; D gene uncertain. The V gene lost 6 bases and the J gene lost 4 bases, with 10 bases spanning the gap. CDR3 length: 12 residues. The CDR3 DNA reads TGTGCCAGCAGCACAACAGCGTACGAGCAGTACTTC. Protein product: CASSTTAYEQYF.

This clone was counted a few times. The chain uses TRBV5-1 and TRBJ1-1, with 9 bases aligning to TRBD1. Germline loops: CDR1 SGHRS, CDR2 YFSETQ. There are 15 residues in the CDR3. J lost 4 bases, V lost 4 bases, and 8 bases had no gene match. CDR3 in DNA: TGCGCCAGCAGCATGGCGGGACAGGGTGGCACTGAAGCTTTCTTT. It is translated as CASSMAGQGGTEAFF.

This clone came up a few times. The J gene is TRBJ1-3, the V gene TRBV6-6; D is perhaps TRBD1 (6 bases). Germline V CDR1 and CDR2: MNHNY, SVGAGI (reference sequence). V lost 5 bases and J lost 0, with 17 bases in between. This CDR3 has 17 residues. The CDR3 DNA reads TGTGCCAGCAGTCCCATCCCCGGGACACACTCTGGAAACACCATATATTTT. It translates to CASSPIPGTHSGNTIYF.

This chain joins TRBV7-8 and TRBJ2-7; D is undetermined. V was cut by 1 base and J by 2 bases, with 18 bases left in between. The CDR3 contains 17 residues. In germline, CDR1 is SGHVS, CDR2 FQNEAQ. The CDR3 protein is CASSLVVAASPTYEQYF. For the CDR3, the DNA is TGTGCCAGCAGCTTAGTGGTGGCGGCTAGTCCAACCTACGAGCAGTACTTC. Drawing the rest from reference TRBV7-8 and TRBJ2-7, the complete variable domain is GAGVSQSPRYKVAKRGQDVALRCDPISGHVSLFWYQQALGQGPEFLTYFQNEAQLDKSGLPSDRFFAERPEGSVSTLKIQRTQQEDSAVYLCASSLVVAASPTYEQYFGPGTRLTVT.

V usage is TRBV15 and J usage is TRBJ2-7; 9 nucleotides agree with TRBD1. Germline V gives CDR1 LNHNV, CDR2 YYDKDF (reference sequence). The CDR3 runs to 15 residues. The ends lost 1 base at V and 3 bases at J; junction bases unmatched: 4. CDR3 amino acids: CATSRGTGDHYEQYF. The CDR3 nucleotides read TGTGCCACCAGCAGAGGGACAGGGGATCACTACGAGCAGTACTTC. Using reference TRBV15 and TRBJ2-7 for the parts outside the CDR3, the full variable domain is DAMVIQNPRYQVTQFGKPVTLSCSQTLNHNVMYWYQQKSSQAPKLLFHYYDKDFNNEADTPDNFQSRRPNTSFCFLDIRSPGLGDTAMYLCATSRGTGDHYEQYFGPGTRLTVT.

This rearrangement joins TRBV9 to TRBJ2-5; either TRBD1 or TRBD2 may fit D (5 bases each). The CDR3 has 12 residues. CDR1 is SGDLS, CDR2 YYNGEE, per germline. The ends were cut back, 4 bases at V and 5 bases at J, with 9 bases in the middle. CDR3 residues: CASSRDGETQYF. In DNA form, the CDR3 reads TGTGCCAGCAGCCGGGACGGGGAGACCCAGTACTTC.

The genes are TRBV12-5 and TRBJ2-6, with 8 bases fitting TRBD1. CDR3 length equals 20 residues. Germline-derived CDR1 and CDR2 are LGHNT and FRNRAP. J was trimmed by 2 bases and V by 5 bases; bases with no gene match: 17. The CDR3 coding sequence is TGTGCTAGTGGTCCAGACGGACAGGGTACCTTGAGACCTGGGGCCAACGTCCTGACTTTC. Encoded protein: CASGPDGQGTLRPGANVLTF.

This clone was picked up one time. The chain recombines TRBV24-1 with TRBJ2-1; no firm D call. Trimming took off 5 bases at V and 0 bases at J, with 19 bases between the two ends. The CDR3 loop spans 18 amino acids. Germline CDR1 reads KGHDR; CDR2 reads SFDVKD. CDR3 sequence (DNA): TGTGCCACCAGTGCCACGGTCCCCCTATCTAGCTCCTACAATGAGCAGTTCTTC. Its translation is CATSATVPLSSSYNEQFF.

The V and J genes are TRBV5-4 and TRBJ1-2; a possible D gene is TRBD1 (5 bases). Germline V gene data show CDR1 as SGHNT and CDR2 as YYREEE (reference sequence). CDR3 length equals 16 residues. Trimming took 2 bases from V and 3 from J, leaving 17 bases between them. The CDR3 sequence is CASSLSRVGDYYGYTF. CDR3 sequence (DNA): TGTGCCAGCAGCTTATCCCGTGTAGGGGACTACTATGGCTACACCTTC. Full variable domain (remainder filled in from reference TRBV5-4 and TRBJ1-2): ETGVTQSPTHLIKTRGQQVTLRCSSQSGHNTVSWYQQALGQGPQFIFQYYREEENGRGNFPPRFSGLQFPNYSSELNVNALELDDSALYLCASSLSRVGDYYGYTFGSGTRLTVV.

A few counts support this clone. V is TRBV5-1 and J is TRBJ2-1; 11 nucleotides line up with TRBD2. This CDR3 comprises 16 residues. J gave up 2 bases and V 2 bases, and 3 bases lay outside the gene matches. Germline CDR1 and CDR2: SGHRS and YFSETQ. The CDR3 is CASSLLSGGAYNEQFF. For the CDR3, the DNA is TGCGCCAGCAGCTTACTTAGCGGGGGGGCCTACAATGAGCAGTTCTTC.

V is TRBV11-2 and J is TRBJ2-2, with D tentatively TRBD2 (6 bases). CDR3 length: 16 amino acids. Trimming stripped 1 base from V and 4 bases from J, with 13 bases between. The germline V gene encodes CDR1 SGHAT and CDR2 FQNNGV. The CDR3 reads CASSLGEETGTGELFF. The CDR3 nucleotides read TGTGCCAGCAGCTTAGGGGAGGAGACCGGCACCGGGGAGCTGTTTTTT.

This clone was detected only a few times. The J gene is TRBJ2-5, the V gene TRBV28; D call uncertain. CDR1 MDHEN and CDR2 SYDVKM come from the germline V gene. CDR3 length: 11 residues. Trimming removed 8 bases from V and 7 bases from J, with 11 bases in between. The CDR3 protein is CASVSLGTQYF. DNA of the CDR3: TGTGCCAGCGTCTCTCTAGGGACCCAGTACTTC.